This TCR beta chain emerged from a study of CD8 T cells in ankylosing spondylitis. The CDR3 spans 11 residues. The V end lost 6 bases, the J end lost 9 bases, and 9 bases lay between the germline ends. Germline V gives CDR1 SEHNR, CDR2 FQNEAQ (reference sequence). TCRdb reprocessed the 5' RACE reads via MiXCR and lists one record per CDR3 protein. The sample contains 200,000 to 250,000 distinct CDR3 sequences, about 10% of which appear only once. Study observations and caveats: Prior work had noted some motif variants in reactive arthritis blood and synovial fluid. According to the report, clones linked to the disease were significantly enriched in matched synovial fluid samples taken from ankylosing spondylitis patients. A TCR beta motif made of 7 to 9 highly homologous variants seemed typical of ankylosing spondylitis blood.

This clonotype has at least ten counts. Its target is unknown. The TCR was taken from a male donor with ankylosing spondylitis or in good health (not recorded which). V is TRBV7-9 and J is TRBJ1-5; perhaps TRBD1 as D (5 bases). The sample was blood, either unsorted or a sorted T cell fraction (not recorded which). Here the CDR3 DNA reads TGTGCCAGCAGTCTTACAGGGCCCCAGCATTTT. Translated: CASSLTGPQHF.